This passage covers 28 T cell receptor beta chains from one sample sequenced in a study of cytomegalovirus exposure and HLA in healthy donors. The protocol was immunoSEQ multiplex PCR, while the TCRdb copy is restricted to in-frame clones and leaves out a portion. The data contain 35,000 to 55,000 clones, over 85% of them singletons. Input material: PBMCs. Receptors were obtained from a young woman in good health and CMV-seronegative.

As regards this clone: The junction departs from the called germline gene at one end, perhaps through a read error. The chain links TRBV7-9 to TRBJ2-3, with TRBD2 identical over 9 bases. CDR3 size: 17 residues. Germline CDR1 and CDR2: SEHNR and FQNEAQ (reference sequence). The CDR3 DNA reads TGTGCCAGCAGATTAGGGCGATTAGCGGGGGGCACAGATACGCAGTATTTT. Protein sequence: CASRLGRLAGGTDTQYF.

The J gene is TRBJ2-5, the V gene TRBV7-6; perhaps TRBD2 as D (5 bases). The germline V and J ends were trimmed by 6 bases and 0 bases, with 20 bases remaining between them. This CDR3 comprises 17 residues. Germline CDR1 and CDR2: SGHVS and FNYEAQ. The CDR3 is CASSYSRFSGYQETQYF. CDR3 DNA: TGTGCCAGCAGTTACAGTAGGTTCAGCGGTTACCAAGAGACCCAGTACTTC.

This sequence joins TRBV29-1 and TRBJ2-2; no reliable D call. V gave up 0 bases and J gave up 1 base, with 9 bases separating them. The CDR3 has 15 amino acids. CDR1 is SQVTM and CDR2 is ANQGSEA in the germline V gene. CDR3 amino acids: CSVEDIYKNTGELFF. In DNA form, the CDR3 reads TGCAGCGTTGAAGACATATACAAGAACACCGGGGAGCTGTTTTTT.

The chain has TRBV5-4 and TRBJ1-2, with 7 bases fitting TRBD1. This CDR3 has 15 residues. V dropped 0 bases and J dropped 3; count of bases not matched to a gene: 5. Germline V gene lookup returns CDR1 SGHNT and CDR2 YYREEE (reference sequence). The chain's CDR3 is CASSLESRGDYGYTF. The CDR3 nucleotides are TGTGCCAGCAGCTTGGAGTCCAGGGGGGACTATGGCTACACCTTC.

V and J are TRBV11-2 and TRBJ2-2; a weak D match, TRBD1 (5 bases). The CDR3 is made up of 13 amino acids. In germline, CDR1 is SGHAT, CDR2 FQNNGV. Trimming took off 3 bases at V and 5 bases at J, with 7 bases between the two ends. CDR3 sequence reads: CASSFRVTGELFF. CDR3 DNA: TGTGCCAGCAGCTTCAGGGTTACCGGGGAGCTGTTTTTT.

The chain is built from TRBV19 and TRBJ2-4; 15 nucleotides align to TRBD2. CDR3 length equals 16 residues. In germline, CDR1 is LNHDA, CDR2 SQIVND (reference sequence). Germline trimming cut 3 bases from V and 7 bases from J; bases unmatched to any gene: 4. CDR3 sequence (DNA): TGTGCCAGTAGTATGGGACTAGCGGGGGGAGGGAACATTCAGTACTTC. Residues: CASSMGLAGGGNIQYF.

The J gene is TRBJ2-1, the V gene TRBV25-1; D unclear. V lost 1 base and J 6 bases, leaving 10 bases between the germline ends. CDR3 length: 14 residues. Germline CDR1 is MGHDK and CDR2 is SYGVNS. CDR3 nucleotide sequence: TGTGCCAGCAGTGAATTGGTAAGCCGCAATGAGCAGTTCTTC. This encodes CASSELVSRNEQFF.

The rearrangement uses TRBV6-1 and TRBJ2-2; maybe TRBD1 (8 bases). The length of the CDR3 is 14 residues. V gave up 11 bases and J gave up 4 bases, with 17 bases separating them. Germline loops: CDR1 MNHNS, CDR2 SASEGT. The CDR3 loop reads CAATTGGATGELFF. The DNA for the CDR3 is TGTGCCGCAACCACAGGGGGGGCCACCGGGGAGCTGTTTTTT.

The DNA for the CDR3 is TGTGCCAGCACCTACATATGGGGGCAGTCTTATGGCTACACCTTC. Protein sequence: CASTYIWGQSYGYTF. The rearrangement uses TRBV6-1 and TRBJ1-2, with a tentative D call TRBD1 (6 bases). This CDR3 has 15 amino acids. Germline values: CDR1 MNHNS, CDR2 SASEGT. V lost 7 bases and J 5 bases, leaving 20 bases between the germline ends.

This chain links TRBV10-3 with TRBJ1-3; 10 bases are a match to TRBD1. Germline CDR1 is ENHRY and CDR2 is SYGVKD. The CDR3 consists of 17 residues. J lost 2 bases, V lost 2 bases, and 6 bases had no gene match. This chain's CDR3 is CAISERLGQGPGNTIYF. The DNA of the CDR3 is TGTGCCATCAGTGAGCGACTGGGACAGGGGCCTGGAAACACCATATATTTT.

The V call is TRBV5-4, the J call TRBJ1-3; D unresolved. Germline V CDR1 and CDR2: SGHNT, YYREEE (reference sequence). Trimming took off 5 bases at V and 4 bases at J, with 7 bases between the two ends. The CDR3 has 12 residues. CDR3 nucleotide sequence: TGTGCCAGCAGGGAGGTCGGAAACACCATATATTTT. Translated: CASREVGNTIYF.

Details on this clone: One junction end does not reproduce the germline sequence, and a read error may be involved. The chain uses TRBV7-7 and TRBJ2-5; 12 nucleotides agree with TRBD2. CDR1 SSHAT and CDR2 FNYEAQ come from the germline V gene (reference sequence). CDR3 size: 18 residues. In DNA, the CDR3 is TGTGCTAGCAGCTTAGCTTCTAGCGGGAGGGTGGATCAAGAGACCCAGTACTTC. It codes for CASSLASSGRVDQETQYF.

V usage is TRBV5-1 and J usage is TRBJ2-7; 7 nucleotides line up with TRBD2. This CDR3 has 15 residues. J gave up 1 base and V 0 bases, and 4 bases lay outside the gene matches. CDR1 is SGHRS and CDR2 is YFSETQ in the germline V gene. For the CDR3, the DNA is TGCGCCAGCAGCTTGGACAGCGGGGCTTCCTACGAGCAGTACTTC. It specifies CASSLDSGASYEQYF.

The genes are TRBV6-1 and TRBJ2-3, with D possibly TRBD2 on 6 matching bases. V was pared by 6 bases and J by 2 bases, with 12 bases between. This CDR3 region has 14 residues. Per the germline V gene, CDR1 is MNHNS and CDR2 is SASEGT. The CDR3 protein is CASRRRDSTDTQYF. The CDR3 DNA reads as TGTGCCAGCAGGAGGCGGGACTCCACAGATACGCAGTATTTT.

CDR3 sequence: CASSLGTGMNTEAFF. CDR3 in DNA: TGTGCCAGCAGCTTAGGGACAGGTATGAACACTGAAGCTTTCTTT. The chain carries TRBV7-9 and TRBJ1-1; 7 nucleotides align to TRBD1. Trimming took 1 base from V and 0 from J; bases not matched to a gene: 2. This CDR3 is built from 15 residues. Germline CDR1 and CDR2: SEHNR and FQNEAQ (reference sequence).

The rearrangement uses TRBV10-3 and TRBJ1-1; D unresolved. Trimming left V 7 bases short and J 1 base short, with 10 bases between. The CDR3 length is 13 residues. In germline, CDR1 is ENHRY, CDR2 SYGVKD. In nucleotides, the CDR3 is TGTGCCATCAAGCTTTCCCCGAACACTGAAGCTTTCTTT. It codes for CAIKLSPNTEAFF.

This clone was counted once. This sequence joins TRBV5-6 and TRBJ1-1; D uncertain. V dropped 0 bases and J dropped 3 bases, with 15 bases sitting between them. This CDR3 has 16 amino acids. Germline V gene sequence: CDR1 SGHDT, CDR2 YYEEEE. Here the CDR3 reads CASSLDILNGDTEAFF. The DNA for the CDR3 is TGTGCCAGCAGCTTGGACATCTTAAACGGGGACACTGAAGCTTTCTTT.

The chain employs TRBV5-1 and TRBJ1-1; D not certain. Germline V gives CDR1 SGHRS, CDR2 YFSETQ. This CDR3 is 17 amino acids long. Trimming shortened V by 0 bases and J by 0 bases, and 15 bases separated the two germline ends. CDR3 nucleotides: TGCGCCAGCAGCTTGGCCGGACTACCGAGCTTGAACACTGAAGCTTTCTTT. Protein product: CASSLAGLPSLNTEAFF. The variable domain in full, with the rest retrieved from reference TRBV5-1 and TRBJ1-1, is KAGVTQTPRYLIKTRGQQVTLSCSPISGHRSVSWYQQTPGQGLQFLFEYFSETQRNKGNFPGRFSGRQFSNSRSEMNVSTLELGDSALYLCASSLAGLPSLNTEAFFGQGTRLTVV.

The chain combines TRBV28 with TRBJ1-2; TRBD1 agrees at 9 bases. The V segment lost 8 bases and the J segment 8 bases; nucleotides outside the gene matches: 6. This CDR3 contains 12 residues. Germline lookup yields CDR1 MDHEN and CDR2 SYDVKM. The CDR3 DNA is TGTGCCAGCTCCGGACAGGGGAAAGGCTACACCTTC. The encoded protein is CASSGQGKGYTF.

V is TRBV23-1 and J is TRBJ2-7; TRBD1 is a possible D gene (6 bases). TRBV23-1 is noted as an ORF with a role that remains uncertain. V dropped 1 base and J dropped 2 bases, with 6 bases sitting between them. This CDR3 is 13 amino acids long. CDR3 loop: CASSQWDTYEQYF. For the CDR3, the DNA is TGCGCCAGCAGTCAATGGGACACCTACGAGCAGTACTTC.

The J gene is TRBJ1-2, the V gene TRBV27; 9 bases agree with TRBD1. Trimming at V came to 6 bases and at J to 3 bases, leaving 2 bases not matched to a gene. CDR1 MNHEY and CDR2 SMNVEV come from the germline V gene (reference sequence). The CDR3 has 13 residues. The CDR3 is CASSRDRDYGYTF. The CDR3, as DNA: TGTGCCAGCAGCCGGGACAGGGACTATGGCTACACCTTC.

The chain links TRBV18 to TRBJ1-1; D is perhaps TRBD1 (6 bases). Trimming took off 0 bases at V and 3 bases at J, with 11 bases between the two ends. The CDR3 length is 15 residues. Germline V gene lookup returns CDR1 KGHSH and CDR2 LQKENI. The CDR3 loop reads CASSPPWGLYTEAFF. The CDR3 DNA follows: TGTGCCAGCTCACCACCGTGGGGGCTTTACACTGAAGCTTTCTTT.

The genes are TRBV6-1 and TRBJ2-7; tentatively, D is TRBD2 (5 bases). The CDR3 covers 15 residues. Trimming stripped 7 bases from V and 0 bases from J, with 16 bases between. The germline V gene encodes CDR1 MNHNS and CDR2 SASEGT. The CDR3 nucleotides read TGTGCCAGCAATAACCTAGGAGGCAGCTCCTACGAGCAGTACTTC. As protein: CASNNLGGSSYEQYF.

V is TRBV19 and J is TRBJ2-3; TRBD1 might be the D (6 bases). The CDR3 contains 15 residues. Trimming cost V 5 bases and J 6 bases, with 18 bases left between them. Germline V CDR1 and CDR2: LNHDA, SQIVND (reference sequence). CDR3 DNA: TGTGCCAGTAGTTCTCAGGGGTTGCCCGGGGATACGCAGTATTTT. The encoded protein is CASSSQGLPGDTQYF.

Only one count was recorded for this clone. The CDR3 DNA is TGTGCCAGCAGCTTGATGACCGGGTCCTACGAGCAGTACTTC. This codes for CASSLMTGSYEQYF. The chain is built from TRBV5-5 and TRBJ2-7; D gene ambiguous. Germline-derived CDR1 and CDR2 are SGHKS and YYEKEE (reference sequence). V was shortened by 1 base and J by 1 base, with 9 bases between the two germline ends. The CDR3 contains 14 residues.

The CDR3 DNA follows: TGCAGCGTGGGCTCAGAATGGAACACTGAAGCTTTCTTT. Amino acid sequence: CSVGSEWNTEAFF. The gene calls are TRBV29-1 and TRBJ1-1; D gene ambiguous. The CDR3 runs 13 residues. Per germline, CDR1 SQVTM and CDR2 ANQGSEA. Trimming left V 6 bases short and J 1 base short, with 12 bases between.

This clone was seen a single time. The rearrangement joins TRBV28 to TRBJ2-1; perhaps TRBD1 as D (6 bases). This CDR3 is 15 amino acids long. V was shortened by 5 bases and J by 4 bases, with 15 bases between the two germline ends. Germline lookup yields CDR1 MDHEN and CDR2 SYDVKM. CDR3 bases: TGTGCCAGCAGTCCACAGGGTTTTGGATACAATGAGCAGTTCTTC. Translation gives CASSPQGFGYNEQFF.

The chain employs TRBV6-5 and TRBJ1-1; D perhaps matches TRBD1 (6 bases). Germline CDR1 MNHEY, CDR2 SVGAGI. The CDR3 totals 14 residues. V was clipped by 0 bases and J by 2 bases, with 7 bases between them. CDR3 residues: CASSYSDSNTEAFF. DNA of the CDR3: TGTGCCAGCAGTTACTCGGACAGTAACACTGAAGCTTTCTTT.